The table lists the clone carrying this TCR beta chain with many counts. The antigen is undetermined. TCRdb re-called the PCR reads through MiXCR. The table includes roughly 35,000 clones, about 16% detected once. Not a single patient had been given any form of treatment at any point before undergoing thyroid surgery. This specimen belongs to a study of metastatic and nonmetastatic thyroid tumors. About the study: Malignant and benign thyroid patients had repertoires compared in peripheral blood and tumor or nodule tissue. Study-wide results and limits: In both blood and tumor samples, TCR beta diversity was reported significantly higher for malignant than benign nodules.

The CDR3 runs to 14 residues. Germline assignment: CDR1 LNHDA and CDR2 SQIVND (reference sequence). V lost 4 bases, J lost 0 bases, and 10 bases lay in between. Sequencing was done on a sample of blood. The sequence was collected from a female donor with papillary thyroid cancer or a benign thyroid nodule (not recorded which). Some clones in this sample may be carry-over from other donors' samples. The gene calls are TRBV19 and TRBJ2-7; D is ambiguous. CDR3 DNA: TGTGCCAGTAGTACTCTAATCTTCTCCTACGAGCAGTACTTC. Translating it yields CASSTLIFSYEQYF.